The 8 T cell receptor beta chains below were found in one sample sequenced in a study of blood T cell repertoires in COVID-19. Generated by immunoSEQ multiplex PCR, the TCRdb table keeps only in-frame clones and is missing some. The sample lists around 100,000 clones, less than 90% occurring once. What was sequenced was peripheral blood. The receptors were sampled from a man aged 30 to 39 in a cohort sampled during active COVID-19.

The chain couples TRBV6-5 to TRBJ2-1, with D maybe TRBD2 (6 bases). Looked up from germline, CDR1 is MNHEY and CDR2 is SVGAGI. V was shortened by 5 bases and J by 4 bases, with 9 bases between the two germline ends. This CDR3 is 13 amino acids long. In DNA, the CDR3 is TGTGCCAGCAGTCCGACTAGGTACAATGAGCAGTTCTTC. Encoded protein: CASSPTRYNEQFF.

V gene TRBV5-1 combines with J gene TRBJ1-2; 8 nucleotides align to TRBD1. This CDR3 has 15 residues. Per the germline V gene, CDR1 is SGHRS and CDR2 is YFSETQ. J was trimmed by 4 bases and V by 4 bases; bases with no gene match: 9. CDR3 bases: TGCGCCAGCAGCAGGGAGGACAGGGCGGGCTATGGCTACACCTTC. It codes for CASSREDRAGYGYTF.

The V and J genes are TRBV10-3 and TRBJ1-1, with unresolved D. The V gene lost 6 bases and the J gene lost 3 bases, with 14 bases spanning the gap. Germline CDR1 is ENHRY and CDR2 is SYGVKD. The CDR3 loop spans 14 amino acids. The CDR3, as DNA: TGTGCCATCAGGATGGGCTTTTTGGACACTGAAGCTTTCTTT. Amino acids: CAIRMGFLDTEAFF.

The CDR3 sequence: CASRAGQGYGYTF. CDR3 in DNA: TGTGCCAGCAGGGCCGGACAGGGCTATGGCTACACCTTC. This chain links TRBV6-5 with TRBJ1-2, with 8 bases lining up with TRBD1. The CDR3 has 13 amino acids. Germline lookup yields CDR1 MNHEY and CDR2 SVGAGI. The V gene end was trimmed by 6 bases and the J gene end by 4 bases; junction bases not matched to a gene: 4.

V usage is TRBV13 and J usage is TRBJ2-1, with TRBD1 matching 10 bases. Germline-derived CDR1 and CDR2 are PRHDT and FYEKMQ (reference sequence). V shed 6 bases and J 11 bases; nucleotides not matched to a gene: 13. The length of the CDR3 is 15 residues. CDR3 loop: CASSLTRDRGLQQFF. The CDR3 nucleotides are TGTGCCAGCAGTCTGACCCGGGACAGGGGCCTACAGCAGTTCTTC.

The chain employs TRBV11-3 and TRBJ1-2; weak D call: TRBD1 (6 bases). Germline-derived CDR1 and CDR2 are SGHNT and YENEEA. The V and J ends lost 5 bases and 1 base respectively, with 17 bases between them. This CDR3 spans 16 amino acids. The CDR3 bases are TGTGCCAGCAGCCCCCAAGGGGGTTCAGATAACTATGGCTACACCTTC. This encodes CASSPQGGSDNYGYTF.

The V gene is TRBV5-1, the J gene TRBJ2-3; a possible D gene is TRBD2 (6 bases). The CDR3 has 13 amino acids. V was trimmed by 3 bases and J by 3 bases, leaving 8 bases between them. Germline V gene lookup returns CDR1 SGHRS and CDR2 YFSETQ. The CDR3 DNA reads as TGCGCCAGCAGCTCTGGGGGGACAGATACGCAGTATTTT. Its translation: CASSSGGTDTQYF.

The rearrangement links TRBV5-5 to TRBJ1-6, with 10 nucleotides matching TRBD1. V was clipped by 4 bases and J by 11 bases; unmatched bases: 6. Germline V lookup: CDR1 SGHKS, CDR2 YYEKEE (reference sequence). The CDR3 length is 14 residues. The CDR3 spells CASSMTGGGPPLHF. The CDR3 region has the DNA TGTGCCAGCAGCATGACAGGGGGCGGCCCACCCCTCCACTTT.